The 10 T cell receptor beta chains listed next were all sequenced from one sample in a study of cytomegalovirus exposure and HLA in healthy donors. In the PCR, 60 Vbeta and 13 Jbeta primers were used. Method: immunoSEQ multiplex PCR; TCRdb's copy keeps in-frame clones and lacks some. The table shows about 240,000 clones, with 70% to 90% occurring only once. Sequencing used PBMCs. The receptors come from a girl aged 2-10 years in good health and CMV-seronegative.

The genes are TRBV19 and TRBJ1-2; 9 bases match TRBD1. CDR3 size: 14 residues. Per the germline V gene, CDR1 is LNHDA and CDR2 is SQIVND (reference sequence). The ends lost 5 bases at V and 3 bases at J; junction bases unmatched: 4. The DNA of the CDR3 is TGTGCCAGTAGTGCGGGACAGGGATACTATGGCTACACCTTC. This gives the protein CASSAGQGYYGYTF.

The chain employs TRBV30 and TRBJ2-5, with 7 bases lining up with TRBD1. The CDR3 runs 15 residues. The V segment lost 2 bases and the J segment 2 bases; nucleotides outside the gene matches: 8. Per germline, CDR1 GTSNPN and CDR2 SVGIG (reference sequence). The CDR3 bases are TGTGCCTGGAGTTATAGACAGGGAGCTCAAGAGACCCAGTACTTC. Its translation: CAWSYRQGAQETQYF.

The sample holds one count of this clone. CDR3 sequence: CASSLPLDRGSTGELFF. The CDR3 region has the DNA TGTGCCAGCAGCCTACCCCTGGACAGGGGATCGACCGGGGAGCTGTTTTTT. The chain uses TRBV7-9 and TRBJ2-2, with 9 bases matching TRBD1. V lost 5 bases, J lost 5 bases, and 12 bases stayed unmatched. The CDR3 totals 17 residues. The V gene's germline CDR1 is SEHNR and CDR2 FQNEAQ (reference sequence).

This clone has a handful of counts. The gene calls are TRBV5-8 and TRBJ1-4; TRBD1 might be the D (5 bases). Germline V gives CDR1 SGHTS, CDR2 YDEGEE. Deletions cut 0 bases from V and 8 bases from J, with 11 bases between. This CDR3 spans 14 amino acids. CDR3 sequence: CASSLGGPREKLFF. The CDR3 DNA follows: TGTGCCAGCAGCTTGGGGGGCCCTAGGGAAAAACTGTTTTTT.

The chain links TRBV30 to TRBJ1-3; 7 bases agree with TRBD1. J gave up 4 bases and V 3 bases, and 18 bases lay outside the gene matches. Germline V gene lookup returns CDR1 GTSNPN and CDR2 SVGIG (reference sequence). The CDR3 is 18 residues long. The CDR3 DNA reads TGTGCCTGGAGCTCGGACAGGTCGACTAGGTTAACGGGAAACACCATATATTTT. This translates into CAWSSDRSTRLTGNTIYF.

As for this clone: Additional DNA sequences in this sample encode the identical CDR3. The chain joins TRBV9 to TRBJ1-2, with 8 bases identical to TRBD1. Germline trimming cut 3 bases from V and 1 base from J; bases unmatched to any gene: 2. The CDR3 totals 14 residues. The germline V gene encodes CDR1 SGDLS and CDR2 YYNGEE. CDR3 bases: TGTGCCAGCAGCGCCGGACAGGGTAACTATGGCTACACCTTC. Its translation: CASSAGQGNYGYTF. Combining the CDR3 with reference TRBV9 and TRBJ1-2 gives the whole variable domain DSGVTQTPKHLITATGQRVTLRCSPRSGDLSVYWYQQSLDQGLQFLIQYYNGEERAKGNILERFSAQQFPDLHSELNLSSLELGDSALYFCASSAGQGNYGYTFGSGTRLTVV.

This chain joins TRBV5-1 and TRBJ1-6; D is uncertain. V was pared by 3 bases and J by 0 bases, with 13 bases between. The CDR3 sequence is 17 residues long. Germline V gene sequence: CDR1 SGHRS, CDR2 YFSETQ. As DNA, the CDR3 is TGCGCCAGCAGCTACGACCTAGGTAGCTCCTATAATTCACCCCTCCACTTT. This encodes CASSYDLGSSYNSPLHF.

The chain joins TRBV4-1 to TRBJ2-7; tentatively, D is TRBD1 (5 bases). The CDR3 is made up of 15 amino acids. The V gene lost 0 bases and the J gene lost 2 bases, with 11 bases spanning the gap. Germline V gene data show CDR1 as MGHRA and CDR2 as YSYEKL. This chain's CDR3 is CASSQDFRGTYEQYF. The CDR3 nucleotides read TGCGCCAGCAGCCAAGATTTTAGGGGAACCTACGAGCAGTACTTC.

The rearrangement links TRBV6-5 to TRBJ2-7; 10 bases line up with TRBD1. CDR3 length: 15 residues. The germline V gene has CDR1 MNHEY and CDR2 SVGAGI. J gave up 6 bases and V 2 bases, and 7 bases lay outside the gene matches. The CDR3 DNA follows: TGTGCCAGCAGTTACGGAGGGACAGGGGTAGGCGAGCAGTACTTC. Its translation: CASSYGGTGVGEQYF.

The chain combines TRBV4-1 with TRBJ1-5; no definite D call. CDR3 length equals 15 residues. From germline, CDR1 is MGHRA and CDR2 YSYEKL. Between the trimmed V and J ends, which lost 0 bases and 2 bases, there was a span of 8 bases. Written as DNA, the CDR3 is TGCGCCAGCAGCCAAGATCGGAGAGGCAATCAGCCCCAGCATTTT. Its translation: CASSQDRRGNQPQHF.